These 25 T cell receptor beta chains were all obtained from the same sample, sequenced in a study of T-cell reconstitution after alpha-beta-depleted transplantation in children. During its preparation, the TCRbeta library received unique molecular identifiers. TCRdb re-called the PCR reads through MiXCR, storing one row per CDR3 protein. The data show 450,000 to 500,000 distinct CDR3 sequences, with roughly an eighth seen just once and about 5.4% held by the top ten. Sequenced material: PBMCs from the stem cell graft donor, taken from the stem cell graft. These receptors were obtained from a human donor who donated a stem cell graft to a child with combined immunodeficiency.

Many counts were recorded for this clonotype. Relative to the germline gene, one junction end is altered; a read error may explain this. The chain employs TRBV20-1 and TRBJ2-7; 8 positions agree with TRBD2. Germline CDR1 reads DFQATT; CDR2 reads SNEGSKA (reference sequence). This CDR3 is 13 amino acids long. CDR3 DNA: TGCAGTCCTAGAGTCACGGGAGGGCGTGAGCAGTACTTC. It translates to CSPRVTGGREQYF.

This chain uses TRBV7-9 with TRBJ2-6; no clear D gene. The CDR3 extends over 14 amino acids. CDR1 is SEHNR, CDR2 FQNEAQ, per germline (reference sequence). Trimming shortened V by 5 bases and J by 0 bases, and 5 bases separated the two germline ends. In DNA, the CDR3 is TGTGCCAGCAGCCGCCCCTCTGGGGCCAACGTCCTGACTTTC. Protein sequence: CASSRPSGANVLTF. The entire variable domain, with the rest obtained from reference TRBV7-9 and TRBJ2-6, is as follows: DTGVSQNPRHKITKRGQNVTFRCDPISEHNRLYWYRQTLGQGPEFLTYFQNEAQLEKSRLLSDRFSAERPKGSFSTLEIQRTEQGDSAMYLCASSRPSGANVLTFGAGSRLTVL.

This clonotype was seen a handful of times. The chain couples TRBV6-2 or TRBV6-3 to TRBJ2-1; D is perhaps TRBD1 or TRBD2 (5 bases each). Germline loops: CDR1 MNHEY, CDR2 SVGEGT. CDR3 length: 12 residues. V lost 6 bases and J 7 bases, leaving 10 bases between the germline ends. As DNA, the CDR3 is TGTGCCAGCAGGGGACCAAGAAATGAGCAGTTCTTC. It specifies CASRGPRNEQFF.

In its sample, this clonotype was seen many times. V gene TRBV10-3 combines with J gene TRBJ2-2, with D possibly matching TRBD1 (6 bases). The V end lost 6 bases, the J end lost 4 bases, and 15 bases lay between the germline ends. In germline, CDR1 is ENHRY, CDR2 SYGVKD. The CDR3 covers 15 residues. As DNA, the CDR3 is TGTGCCATCAGGGGGGACATTCGCCCCACCGGGGAGCTGTTTTTT. Its translation: CAIRGDIRPTGELFF.

This clonotype was seen a few times. CDR3 sequence reads: CASSHRGSGTFKFF. The DNA for the CDR3 is TGTGCCAGCAGTCACAGGGGATCGGGGACATTCAAGTTCTTC. V is TRBV27 and J is TRBJ2-1, with 7 bases aligning to TRBD1. The V segment lost 5 bases and the J segment 14 bases; nucleotides outside the gene matches: 15. CDR3 length: 14 amino acids. Germline V gene data show CDR1 as MNHEY and CDR2 as SMNVEV (reference sequence).

This chain joins TRBV13 and TRBJ2-3, with 7 bases identical to TRBD2. Trimming cost V 2 bases and J 0 bases; bases outside gene matches: 8. The CDR3 sequence is 17 residues long. Germline CDR1 is PRHDT and CDR2 is FYEKMQ (reference sequence). This CDR3 is CASSLSSSGLSTDTQYF. For the CDR3, the DNA is TGTGCCAGCAGCTTAAGTAGTAGCGGGCTTAGCACAGATACGCAGTATTTT.

The chain is built from TRBV5-1 and TRBJ2-5; D is undetermined. Germline CDR1 reads SGHRS; CDR2 reads YFSETQ. V lost 0 bases, J lost 3 bases, and 9 bases lay in between. The CDR3 is 14 residues long. The CDR3 region is CASSLDSPKETQYF. The CDR3 DNA sequence: TGCGCCAGCAGCTTGGATTCTCCCAAAGAGACCCAGTACTTC.

This clonotype was seen only a few times. The CDR3 spells CASSLTGALADTQYF. The CDR3 nucleotides read TGTGCCAGCAGTTTGACAGGGGCGCTTGCAGATACGCAGTATTTT. V usage is TRBV5-6 and J usage is TRBJ2-3; 8 bases map to TRBD1. The germline V gene has CDR1 SGHDT and CDR2 YYEEEE. With 5 bases clipped from V and 4 bases from J, the junction kept 9 bases outside the gene matches. The CDR3 spans 15 residues.

The V gene is TRBV5-1, the J gene TRBJ2-3; tentatively, D is TRBD1 (6 bases). The CDR3 covers 17 residues. Germline V CDR1 and CDR2: SGHRS, YFSETQ. The V end was cut by 0 bases, the J end by 4 bases, with 18 bases between. CDR3 region: CASSLEGLDSSSDTQYF. CDR3 sequence (DNA): TGCGCCAGCAGCTTGGAAGGGCTGGACAGCTCTTCAGATACGCAGTATTTT.

This clonotype was detected ten times or more. This chain joins TRBV7-9 and TRBJ1-1; no reliable D call. CDR1 SEHNR and CDR2 FQNEAQ come from the germline V gene (reference sequence). The CDR3 extends over 11 amino acids. Between the trimmed V and J ends, which lost 5 bases and 5 bases, there was a span of 6 bases. The CDR3, as DNA: TGTGCCAGCAGCCGGGAGACTGAAGCTTTCTTT. Encoded protein: CASSRETEAFF.

V gene TRBV12-3 or TRBV12-4 combines with J gene TRBJ2-2, with 8 bases matching TRBD2. This CDR3 comprises 16 residues. After removal of 8 bases from V and 7 bases from J, the junction contained 15 bases not matched to a gene. CDR3 nucleotide sequence: TGTGCCAGCGCCACCCGCGGGGGGACGCCGGGCGGGGAGCTGTTTTTT. Translated, it gives CASATRGGTPGGELFF.

This clonotype has only a few counts. The chain carries TRBV5-1 and TRBJ2-2; 14 positions match TRBD2. V lost 2 bases to trimming and J lost 2 bases; unmatched junction nucleotides: 5. Germline loops: CDR1 SGHRS, CDR2 YFSETQ. This CDR3 is built from 18 residues. CDR3 sequence reads: CASSFGGLAGVNTGELFF. CDR3 nucleotides: TGCGCCAGCAGCTTCGGGGGACTAGCGGGGGTTAACACCGGGGAGCTGTTTTTT. Variable domain in full (rest from reference TRBV5-1 and TRBJ2-2): KAGVTQTPRYLIKTRGQQVTLSCSPISGHRSVSWYQQTPGQGLQFLFEYFSETQRNKGNFPGRFSGRQFSNSRSEMNVSTLELGDSALYLCASSFGGLAGVNTGELFFGEGSRLTVL.

J is TRBJ1-6 and V is TRBV7-6; perhaps TRBD1 as D (6 bases). CDR1 and CDR2 from the germline V gene are SGHVS and FNYEAQ. Trimming removed 7 bases from V and 10 bases from J, with 17 bases in between. The CDR3 loop spans 14 amino acids. The CDR3 loop is CASTGGRGGSPLHF. The DNA for the CDR3 is TGTGCCAGCACCGGGGGCAGGGGTGGCTCACCCCTCCACTTT. Looking up the rest from reference TRBV7-6 and TRBJ1-6 gives the full variable domain: GAGVSQSPRYKVTKRGQDVALRCDPISGHVSLYWYRQALGQGPEFLTYFNYEAQQDKSGLPNDRFSAERPEGSISTLTIQRTEQRDSAMYRCASTGGRGGSPLHFGNGTRLTVT.

Many counts were recorded for this clonotype. The chain carries TRBV7-9 and TRBJ2-2, with 11 bases matching TRBD2. CDR3 length equals 17 residues. The V gene's germline CDR1 is SEHNR and CDR2 FQNEAQ (reference sequence). J gave up 7 bases and V 4 bases, and 11 bases lay outside the gene matches. CDR3 nucleotides: TGTGCCAGCAGCTCCAGACTAGCGGGACGGAGGGTCGGGGAGCTGTTTTTT. Translating gives CASSSRLAGRRVGELFF.

The chain joins TRBV27 to TRBJ1-5; TRBD1 might be the D (6 bases). The germline V gene has CDR1 MNHEY and CDR2 SMNVEV (reference sequence). The CDR3 loop spans 12 amino acids. The germline V and J ends were trimmed by 5 bases and 7 bases, with 9 bases remaining between them. The CDR3 nucleotides read TGTGCCAGCAGTACCACAGGGCAGCCCCAGCATTTT. It codes for CASSTTGQPQHF.

This clonotype showed up just a few times. This rearrangement joins TRBV20-1 to TRBJ2-3; a weak D match, TRBD2 (6 bases). Trimming left V 7 bases short and J 0 bases short, with 14 bases between. CDR3 length: 14 residues. Germline loops: CDR1 DFQATT, CDR2 SNEGSKA (reference sequence). The CDR3 sequence: CSVGGEGSTDTQYF. Written as DNA, the CDR3 is TGCAGTGTGGGAGGAGAAGGGAGCACAGATACGCAGTATTTT.

The genes are TRBV7-9 and TRBJ1-1; no clear D. CDR1 and CDR2 from the germline V gene are SEHNR and FQNEAQ (reference sequence). V gave up 2 bases and J gave up 1 base, with 5 bases separating them. The CDR3 contains 13 residues. Written as DNA, the CDR3 is TGTGCCAGCAGCTTACCAGAGAACACTGAAGCTTTCTTT. It specifies CASSLPENTEAFF. Supplemented by reference TRBV7-9 and TRBJ1-1, the full variable domain reads DTGVSQNPRHKITKRGQNVTFRCDPISEHNRLYWYRQTLGQGPEFLTYFQNEAQLEKSRLLSDRFSAERPKGSFSTLEIQRTEQGDSAMYLCASSLPENTEAFFGQGTRLTVV.

This clonotype was found a few times. The CDR3 is CASSLATPGAVLSYEQYF. CDR3 DNA: TGTGCCAGCAGCTTAGCGACCCCTGGGGCGGTCCTCTCCTACGAGCAGTACTTC. This sequence joins TRBV11-1 and TRBJ2-7, with TRBD1 as a possible D gene (5 bases). V gave up 0 bases and J gave up 0 bases, with 18 bases separating them. Per germline, CDR1 SGHAT and CDR2 FQDESV (reference sequence). The CDR3 contains 18 residues.

The chain joins TRBV2 to TRBJ2-6; TRBD2 is a possible D gene (5 bases). CDR1 is SNHLY and CDR2 is FYNNEI in the germline V gene. CDR3 length: 17 residues. Trimming cost V 2 bases and J 0 bases, with 11 bases left between them. CDR3 DNA: TGTGCCAGCAGTGAAATGAGGGTGAGCTCTGGGGCCAACGTCCTGACTTTC. Protein: CASSEMRVSSGANVLTF.

The chain links TRBV9 to TRBJ2-7; weak D call: TRBD1 (6 bases). Germline V lookup: CDR1 SGDLS, CDR2 YYNGEE. V dropped 5 bases and J dropped 0 bases, with 18 bases sitting between them. This CDR3 is 16 amino acids long. This CDR3 reads CASSSRGDTASYEQYF. The CDR3 nucleotides are TGTGCCAGCAGTAGCCGAGGGGACACGGCCTCCTACGAGCAGTACTTC.

This chain connects TRBV4-3 to TRBJ2-7, with D hard to call. V was trimmed by 0 bases and J by 6 bases, leaving 15 bases between them. The CDR3 covers 15 residues. Germline V gene sequence: CDR1 LGHNA, CDR2 YSLEER. The CDR3 DNA reads TGCGCCAGCAGCCAAGATCTGGTCTCTACGGGCGAGCAGTACTTC. Translation gives CASSQDLVSTGEQYF.

This clonotype has a count of ten or more. This sequence joins TRBV5-1 and TRBJ1-1; a weak D match, TRBD1 (6 bases). This CDR3 is built from 14 residues. Germline CDR1 SGHRS, CDR2 YFSETQ. Trimming pared 0 bases from V and 5 bases from J, leaving 11 bases between. DNA of the CDR3: TGCGCCAGCAGCTTGGGTGGGGGCGCAACTGAAGCTTTCTTT. Translating it yields CASSLGGGATEAFF.

V gene TRBV20-1 combines with J gene TRBJ1-2, with 10 bases lining up with TRBD1. CDR3 length: 14 residues. Trimming removed 3 bases from V and 2 bases from J; junction bases left unmatched: 3. The germline gives CDR1 DFQATT, CDR2 SNEGSKA (reference sequence). CDR3 DNA: TGCAGTGCTAGTGGGACAGGGGAGAACTATGGCTACACCTTC. Its translation: CSASGTGENYGYTF.

This clonotype was picked up many times. The V call is TRBV5-1, the J call TRBJ2-3; a possible D gene is TRBD1 (6 bases). The V end lost 4 bases, the J end lost 5 bases, and 17 bases lay between the germline ends. This CDR3 comprises 15 residues. The germline gives CDR1 SGHRS, CDR2 YFSETQ. CDR3 sequence (DNA): TGCGCCAGCAGCCGCCAACCAGGGGCAGTAGATACGCAGTATTTT. Residues: CASSRQPGAVDTQYF.

The V call is TRBV5-5, the J call TRBJ2-1; TRBD1 agrees at 7 bases. The ends lost 3 bases at V and 8 bases at J; junction bases unmatched: 8. The CDR3 has 14 residues. The germline V gene has CDR1 SGHKS and CDR2 YYEKEE (reference sequence). The CDR3 DNA sequence: TGTGCCAGCAGCTCTCGCGGCCAGGGGGATGAGCAGTTCTTC. Amino acid sequence: CASSSRGQGDEQFF.